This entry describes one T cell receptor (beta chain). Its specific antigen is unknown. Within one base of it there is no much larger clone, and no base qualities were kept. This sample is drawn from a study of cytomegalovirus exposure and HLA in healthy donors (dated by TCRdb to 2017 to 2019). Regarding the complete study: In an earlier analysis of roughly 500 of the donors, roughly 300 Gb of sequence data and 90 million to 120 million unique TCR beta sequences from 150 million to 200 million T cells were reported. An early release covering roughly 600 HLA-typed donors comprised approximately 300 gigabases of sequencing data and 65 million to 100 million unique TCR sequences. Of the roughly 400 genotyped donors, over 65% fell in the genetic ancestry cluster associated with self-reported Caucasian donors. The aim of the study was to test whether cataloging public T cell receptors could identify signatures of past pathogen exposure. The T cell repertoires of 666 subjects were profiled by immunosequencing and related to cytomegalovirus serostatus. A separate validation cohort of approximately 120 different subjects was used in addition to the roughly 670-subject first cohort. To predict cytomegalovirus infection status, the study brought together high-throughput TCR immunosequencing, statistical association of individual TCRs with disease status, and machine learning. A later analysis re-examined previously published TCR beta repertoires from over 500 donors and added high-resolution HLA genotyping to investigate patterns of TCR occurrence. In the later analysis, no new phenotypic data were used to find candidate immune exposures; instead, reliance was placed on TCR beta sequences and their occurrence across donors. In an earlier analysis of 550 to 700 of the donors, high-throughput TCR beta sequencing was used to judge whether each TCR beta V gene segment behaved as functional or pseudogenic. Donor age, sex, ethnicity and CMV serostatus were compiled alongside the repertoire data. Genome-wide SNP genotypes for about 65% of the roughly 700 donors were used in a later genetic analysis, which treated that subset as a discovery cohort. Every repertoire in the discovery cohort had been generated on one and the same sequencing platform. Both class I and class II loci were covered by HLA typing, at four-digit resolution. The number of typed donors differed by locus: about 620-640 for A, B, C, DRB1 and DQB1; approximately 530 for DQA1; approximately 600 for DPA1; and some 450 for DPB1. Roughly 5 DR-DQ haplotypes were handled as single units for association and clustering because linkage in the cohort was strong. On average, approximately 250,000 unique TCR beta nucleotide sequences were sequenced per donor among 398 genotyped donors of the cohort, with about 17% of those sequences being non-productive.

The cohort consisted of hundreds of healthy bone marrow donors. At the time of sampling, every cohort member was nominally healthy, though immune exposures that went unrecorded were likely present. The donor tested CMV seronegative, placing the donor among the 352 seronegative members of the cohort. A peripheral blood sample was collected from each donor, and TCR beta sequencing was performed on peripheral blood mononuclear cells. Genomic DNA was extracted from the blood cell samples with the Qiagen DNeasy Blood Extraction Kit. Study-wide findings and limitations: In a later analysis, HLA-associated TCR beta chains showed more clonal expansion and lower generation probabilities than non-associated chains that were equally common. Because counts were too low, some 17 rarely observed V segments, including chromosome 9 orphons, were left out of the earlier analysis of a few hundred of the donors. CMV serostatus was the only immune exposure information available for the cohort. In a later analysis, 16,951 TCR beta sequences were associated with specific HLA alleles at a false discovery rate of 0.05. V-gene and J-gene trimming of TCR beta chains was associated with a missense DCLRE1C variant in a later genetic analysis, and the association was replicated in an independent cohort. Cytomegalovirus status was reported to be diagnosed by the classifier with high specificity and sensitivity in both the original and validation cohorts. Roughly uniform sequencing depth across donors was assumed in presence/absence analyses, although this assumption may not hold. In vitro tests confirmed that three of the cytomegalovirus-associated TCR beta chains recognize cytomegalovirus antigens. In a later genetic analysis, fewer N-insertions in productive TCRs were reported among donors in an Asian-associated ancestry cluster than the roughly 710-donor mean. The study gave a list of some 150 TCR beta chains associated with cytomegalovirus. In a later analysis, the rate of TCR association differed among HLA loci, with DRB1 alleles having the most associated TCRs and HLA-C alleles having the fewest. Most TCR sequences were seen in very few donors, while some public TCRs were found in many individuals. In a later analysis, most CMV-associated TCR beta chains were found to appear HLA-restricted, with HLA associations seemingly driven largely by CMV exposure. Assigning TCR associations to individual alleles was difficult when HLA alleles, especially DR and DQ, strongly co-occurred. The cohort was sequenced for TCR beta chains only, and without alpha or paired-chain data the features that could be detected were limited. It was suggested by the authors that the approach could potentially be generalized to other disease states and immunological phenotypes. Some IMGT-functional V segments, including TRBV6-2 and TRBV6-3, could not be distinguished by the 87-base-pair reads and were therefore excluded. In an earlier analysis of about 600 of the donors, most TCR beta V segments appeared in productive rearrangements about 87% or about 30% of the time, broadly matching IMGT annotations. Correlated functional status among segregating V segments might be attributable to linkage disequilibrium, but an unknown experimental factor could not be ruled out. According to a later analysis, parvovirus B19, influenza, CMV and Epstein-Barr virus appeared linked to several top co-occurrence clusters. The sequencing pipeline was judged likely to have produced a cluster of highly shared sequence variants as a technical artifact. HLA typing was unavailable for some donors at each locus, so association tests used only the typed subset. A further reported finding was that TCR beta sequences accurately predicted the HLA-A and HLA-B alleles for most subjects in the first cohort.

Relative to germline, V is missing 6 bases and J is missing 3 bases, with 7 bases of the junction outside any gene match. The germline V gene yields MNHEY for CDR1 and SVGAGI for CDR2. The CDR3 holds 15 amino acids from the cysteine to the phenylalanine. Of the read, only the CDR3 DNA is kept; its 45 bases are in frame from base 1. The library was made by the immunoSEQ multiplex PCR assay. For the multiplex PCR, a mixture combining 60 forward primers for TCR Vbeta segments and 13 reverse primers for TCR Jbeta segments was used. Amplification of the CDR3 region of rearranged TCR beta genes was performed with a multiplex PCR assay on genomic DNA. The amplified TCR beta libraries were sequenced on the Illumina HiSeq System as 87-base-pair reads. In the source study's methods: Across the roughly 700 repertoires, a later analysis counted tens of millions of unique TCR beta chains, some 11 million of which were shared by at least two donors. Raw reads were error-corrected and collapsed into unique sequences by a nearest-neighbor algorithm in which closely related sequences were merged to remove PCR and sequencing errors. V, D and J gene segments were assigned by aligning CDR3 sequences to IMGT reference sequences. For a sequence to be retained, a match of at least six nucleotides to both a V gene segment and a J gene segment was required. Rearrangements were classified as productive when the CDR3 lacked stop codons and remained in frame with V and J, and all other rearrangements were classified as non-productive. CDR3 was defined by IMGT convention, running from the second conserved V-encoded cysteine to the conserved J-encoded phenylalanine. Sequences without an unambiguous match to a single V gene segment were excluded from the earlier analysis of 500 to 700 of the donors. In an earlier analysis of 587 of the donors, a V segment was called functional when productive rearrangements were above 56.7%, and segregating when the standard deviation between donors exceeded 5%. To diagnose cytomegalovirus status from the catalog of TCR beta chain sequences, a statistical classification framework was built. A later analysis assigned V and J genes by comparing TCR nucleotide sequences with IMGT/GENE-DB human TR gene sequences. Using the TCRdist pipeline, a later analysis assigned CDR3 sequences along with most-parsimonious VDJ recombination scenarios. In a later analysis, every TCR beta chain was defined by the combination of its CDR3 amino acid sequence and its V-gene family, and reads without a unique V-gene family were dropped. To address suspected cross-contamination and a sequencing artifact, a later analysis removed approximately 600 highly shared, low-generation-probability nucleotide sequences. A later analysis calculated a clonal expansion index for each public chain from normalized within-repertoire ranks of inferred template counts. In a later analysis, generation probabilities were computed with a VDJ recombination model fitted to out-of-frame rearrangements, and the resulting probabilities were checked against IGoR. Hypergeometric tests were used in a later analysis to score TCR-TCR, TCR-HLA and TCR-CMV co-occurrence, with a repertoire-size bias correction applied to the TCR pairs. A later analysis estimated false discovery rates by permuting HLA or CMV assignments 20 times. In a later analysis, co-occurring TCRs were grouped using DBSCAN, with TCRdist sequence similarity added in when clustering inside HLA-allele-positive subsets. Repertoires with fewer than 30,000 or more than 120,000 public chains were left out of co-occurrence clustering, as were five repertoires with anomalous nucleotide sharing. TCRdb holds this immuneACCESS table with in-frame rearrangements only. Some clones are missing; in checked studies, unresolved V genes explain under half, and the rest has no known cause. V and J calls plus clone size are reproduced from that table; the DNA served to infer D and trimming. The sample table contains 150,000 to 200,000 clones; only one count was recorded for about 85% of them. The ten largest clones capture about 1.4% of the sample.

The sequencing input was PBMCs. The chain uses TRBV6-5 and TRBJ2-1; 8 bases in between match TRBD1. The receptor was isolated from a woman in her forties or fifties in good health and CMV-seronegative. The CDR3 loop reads CASRVDRANYNEQFF. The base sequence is TGTGCCAGCAGGGTGGACAGGGCGAACTACAATGAGCAGTTCTTC.